This T cell receptor (beta chain) was recovered during a study of blood T cell repertoires in COVID-19. About the study: There were acute and convalescent COVID-19 samples, and they came from the United States, Italy and Spain.

Assay: immunoSEQ multiplex PCR; the TCRdb copy retains only in-frame clones and omits some. The sample contains around 100,000 clones, about 88% of which appear only once. This TCR derives from a woman in her 70s who had recovered from COVID-19. The material sequenced was peripheral blood.

CDR3 loop: CASSPDRGGNEQYF. The DNA of the CDR3 is TGTGCCAGCTCACCCGACAGGGGTGGGAACGAGCAGTACTTC. The chain is built from TRBV18 and TRBJ2-7; TRBD1 aligns across 8 bases. The germline V gene encodes CDR1 KGHSH and CDR2 LQKENI. V dropped 3 bases and J dropped 5; count of bases not matched to a gene: 6. There are 14 residues in the CDR3.